The T cell receptor beta chain described here comes from a study of blood T cell repertoires in COVID-19. Germline loops: CDR1 MDHEN, CDR2 SYDVKM. V lost 5 bases, J lost 3 bases, and 8 bases stayed unmatched. This CDR3 region has 15 residues. TCRdb's copy holds only in-frame clones and misses some; the assay was immunoSEQ multiplex PCR. The sample has about 270,000 clones; 88% are singletons. There are a few counts of this clone. Material: PBMCs or T cells enriched from blood (not recorded which). This chain connects TRBV28 to TRBJ1-1, with TRBD1 matching 8 bases. The TCR comes from a woman aged 45-60 years who had recovered from COVID-19. The CDR3 region has the DNA TGTGCCAGCAGTGCGACTGGACAGGGTGACACTGAAGCTTTCTTT. Translating gives CASSATGQGDTEAFF.